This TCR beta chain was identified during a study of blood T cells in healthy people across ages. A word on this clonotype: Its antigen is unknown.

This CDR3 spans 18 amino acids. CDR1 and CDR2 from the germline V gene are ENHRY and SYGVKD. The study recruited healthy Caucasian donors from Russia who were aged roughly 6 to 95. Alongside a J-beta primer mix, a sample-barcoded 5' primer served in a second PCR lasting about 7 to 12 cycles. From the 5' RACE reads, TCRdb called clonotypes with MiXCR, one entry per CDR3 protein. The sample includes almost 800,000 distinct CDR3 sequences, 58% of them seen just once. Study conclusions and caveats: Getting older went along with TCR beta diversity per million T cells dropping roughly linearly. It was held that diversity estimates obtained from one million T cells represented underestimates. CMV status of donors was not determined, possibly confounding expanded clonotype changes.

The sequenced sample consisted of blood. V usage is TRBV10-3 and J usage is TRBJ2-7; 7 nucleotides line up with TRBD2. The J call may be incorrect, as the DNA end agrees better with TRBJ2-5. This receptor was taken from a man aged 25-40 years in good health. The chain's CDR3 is CAISESTFKREGRETQYF. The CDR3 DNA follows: TGTGCCATCAGTGAGTCAACTTTCAAGAGGGAGGGCCGGGAGACCCAGTACTTC.